A single sample is the source of the 18 T cell receptor beta chains below, sequenced in a study of human T cells and chemical hapten exposure. TCRdb fed the RACE reads into MiXCR, producing one record per CDR3 protein. The sample has roughly 150,000 distinct CDR3 sequences, approximately 12% seen once. The time point denotes: patch test 2, 6 weeks after DPC sensitization. Treatment meaning: therapeutic diphenylcyclopropenone sensitization with weekly scalp DPC. Sample: whole blood, taken in connection with sensitization to the hapten diphenylcyclopropenone (DPC). Every receptor here comes from a woman between 50 and 59 years old with alopecia areata. Some clones in this sample may be carry-over from other donors' samples.

This clonotype has only a few counts. V gene TRBV5-1 combines with J gene TRBJ1-2; D is uncertain. Germline-derived CDR1 and CDR2 are SGHRS and YFSETQ. The CDR3 consists of 15 residues. Deletions cut 0 bases from V and 3 bases from J, with 12 bases between. The CDR3 region is CASSLELHGDYGYTF. The CDR3 DNA reads TGCGCCAGCAGCTTGGAACTTCACGGGGACTATGGCTACACCTTC.

This clonotype was observed a few times. The DNA of the CDR3 is TGCAGCGTTGCAGGGGGCTTAGGCACAGATACGCAGTATTTT. It is translated as CSVAGGLGTDTQYF. The genes are TRBV29-1 and TRBJ2-3; 8 bases align to TRBD1. In germline, CDR1 is SQVTM, CDR2 ANQGSEA. V lost 4 bases to trimming and J lost 1 base; unmatched junction nucleotides: 4. This CDR3 comprises 14 residues.

This clonotype was counted a few times. The V call is TRBV9, the J call TRBJ2-1; the D gene is possibly TRBD2 (6 bases). The CDR3 runs 16 residues. Looked up from germline, CDR1 is SGDLS and CDR2 is YYNGEE. Trimming removed 3 bases at V and 3 bases at J, with 16 bases between. The CDR3 region is CASSARGGPSYNEQFF. The DNA of the CDR3 is TGTGCCAGCAGCGCCCGTGGAGGGCCAAGCTACAATGAGCAGTTCTTC.

This clonotype was seen many times. The chain recombines TRBV5-1 with TRBJ2-1; maybe TRBD2 (5 bases). The V gene's germline CDR1 is SGHRS and CDR2 YFSETQ. V was cut by 0 bases and J by 7 bases, with 5 bases left in between. CDR3 length: 12 residues. The CDR3: CASSLGGNEQFF. The CDR3 DNA reads TGCGCCAGCAGCTTGGGAGGGAATGAGCAGTTCTTC. Supplemented by reference TRBV5-1 and TRBJ2-1, the full variable domain reads KAGVTQTPRYLIKTRGQQVTLSCSPISGHRSVSWYQQTPGQGLQFLFEYFSETQRNKGNFPGRFSGRQFSNSRSEMNVSTLELGDSALYLCASSLGGNEQFFGPGTRLTVL.

This clonotype was observed a handful of times. This rearrangement joins TRBV5-1 to TRBJ1-1, with TRBD1 as a possible D gene (5 bases). V lost 4 bases and J 6 bases, leaving 19 bases between the germline ends. There are 15 residues in the CDR3. Germline CDR1 is SGHRS and CDR2 is YFSETQ. The CDR3 sequence is CASSPDGLGDAEAFF. The CDR3 coding sequence is TGCGCCAGCAGCCCAGACGGACTGGGGGACGCTGAAGCTTTCTTT.

This clonotype occurred a few times. The rearrangement uses TRBV19 and TRBJ2-7; perhaps TRBD1 as D (6 bases). Germline V gene lookup returns CDR1 LNHDA and CDR2 SQIVND (reference sequence). Trimming cost V 3 bases and J 0 bases, with 9 bases left between them. The length of the CDR3 is 14 residues. CDR3 region: CASSMQGNSYEQYF. In nucleotides, the CDR3 is TGTGCCAGTAGTATGCAGGGGAACTCCTACGAGCAGTACTTC.

This clonotype was counted only a few times. V is TRBV6-1 and J is TRBJ2-7, with a tentative D call TRBD2 (5 bases). With 8 bases removed from V and 4 bases from J, the gap between germline ends came to 15 bases. The V gene's germline CDR1 is MNHNS and CDR2 SASEGT. The CDR3 has 13 amino acids. The chain's CDR3 is CASSRAGWYEQYF. For the CDR3, the DNA is TGTGCCAGCTCGAGGGCCGGGTGGTACGAGCAGTACTTC.

J is TRBJ1-5 and V is TRBV27; 8 bases are a match to TRBD1. Looked up from germline, CDR1 is MNHEY and CDR2 is SMNVEV (reference sequence). The CDR3 is 15 residues long. After removal of 5 bases from V and 4 bases from J, the junction contained 7 bases not matched to a gene. The CDR3 spells CASSTAGGPNQPQHF. CDR3 sequence (DNA): TGTGCCAGCAGTACGGCAGGGGGCCCGAATCAGCCCCAGCATTTT.

The chain couples TRBV7-6 to TRBJ2-7; D is possibly TRBD2 (5 bases). V was pared by 4 bases and J by 6 bases, with 10 bases between. This CDR3 has 12 residues. Germline-derived CDR1 and CDR2 are SGHVS and FNYEAQ. The CDR3 is CASSSFAGEQYF. The CDR3 DNA sequence: TGTGCCAGCAGCTCCTTTGCGGGCGAGCAGTACTTC.

In regard to this clonotype: A much bigger clone sits one base away, suggesting this may be a read error. This chain joins TRBV27 and TRBJ2-3; 10 bases match TRBD2. In germline, CDR1 is MNHEY, CDR2 SMNVEV (reference sequence). There are 15 residues in the CDR3. The CDR3 DNA reads as TGTGCCAGCCGCTCCTATAGCGGGAGGACAGATGCGCAGTATTTT. Translating gives CASRSYSGRTDAQYF.

This clonotype has at least ten counts. The rearrangement joins TRBV18 to TRBJ1-5; 8 nucleotides align to TRBD1. Per the germline V gene, CDR1 is KGHSH and CDR2 is LQKENI. The CDR3 consists of 13 residues. V shed 3 bases, J shed 7 bases, and the junction held 2 bases outside the gene matches. The CDR3 DNA follows: TGTGCCAGCTCACCGGACAGGGACCAGCCCCAGCATTTT. Amino acid sequence: CASSPDRDQPQHF.

This clonotype was seen only a few times. The chain uses TRBV18 and TRBJ2-1; TRBD2 might be the D (6 bases). The length of the CDR3 is 15 residues. Germline CDR1 is KGHSH and CDR2 is LQKENI. V lost 5 bases to trimming and J lost 3 bases, with 14 bases between them. The CDR3 is CASSSVFGSYNEQFF. The CDR3 region has the DNA TGTGCCAGCTCATCCGTTTTCGGGAGCTACAATGAGCAGTTCTTC.

This chain links TRBV12-3 or TRBV12-4 with TRBJ2-6; D is perhaps TRBD2 (5 bases). V lost 6 bases and J 3 bases, leaving 12 bases between the germline ends. CDR3 size: 15 residues. The DNA for the CDR3 is TGTGCCAGCAGGGACTCCGGACTTGGGGCCAACGTCCTGACTTTC. It codes for CASRDSGLGANVLTF.

This clonotype showed up just a few times. DNA for the CDR3: TGTGCCAGCAGCAAAGCTACGAACCCTAGCGGGAGTATGAACATTCAGTACTTC. Translation: CASSKATNPSGSMNIQYF. The chain has TRBV21-1 and TRBJ2-4; the listed D gene, TRBD2, was not tested against the DNA. TRBV21-1 is classified as a pseudogene. This CDR3 has 18 amino acids.

V is TRBV29-1 and J is TRBJ1-1; 8 nucleotides agree with TRBD1. The CDR3 totals 10 residues. V shed 7 bases and J 8 bases; nucleotides not matched to a gene: 3. Germline V gene lookup returns CDR1 SQVTM and CDR2 ANQGSEA. CDR3 in amino acids: CSAGTGEAFF. CDR3 in DNA: TGCAGCGCAGGGACAGGAGAAGCTTTCTTT. Looking up the rest from reference TRBV29-1 and TRBJ1-1 gives the full variable domain: SAVISQKPSRDICQRGTSLTIQCQVDSQVTMMFWYRQQPGQSLTLIATANQGSEATYESGFVIDKFPISRPNLTFSTLTVSNMSPEDSSIYLCSAGTGEAFFGQGTRLTVV.

Only a few counts were recorded for this clonotype. This chain joins TRBV12-3 or TRBV12-4 and TRBJ2-7, with unresolved D. Trimming removed 6 bases at V and 1 base at J, with 13 bases between. The CDR3 covers 14 residues. The CDR3 DNA is TGTGCCAGCAGCCGAAGTGGAAAGTCCTACGAGCAGTACTTC. Protein product: CASSRSGKSYEQYF.

This clonotype turned up a few times. V and J are TRBV7-2 and TRBJ2-7, with D perhaps TRBD1 (6 bases). Germline V lookup: CDR1 SGHTA, CDR2 FQGNSA. Trimming stripped 5 bases from V and 2 bases from J, with 16 bases between. The CDR3 covers 15 residues. For the CDR3, the DNA is TGTGCCAGCAGCCGATCTGCGACAGGCCCCTACGAGCAGTACTTC. Translated, it gives CASSRSATGPYEQYF.

About this clonotype: A read error may be the cause here, since a much bigger clone is one base away. The DNA for the CDR3 is TGTGCCAGCACCTTATCCCCTCTCCATCGGCCCTCCTACGAGCAGTACTTC. It yields the protein CASTLSPLHRPSYEQYF. The gene calls are TRBV6-6 and TRBJ2-7; D is uncertain. Germline lookup yields CDR1 MNHNY and CDR2 SVGAGI (reference sequence). Trimming took 7 bases from V and 0 from J, leaving 22 bases between them. CDR3 size: 17 residues.